This T cell receptor beta chain was profiled in a study of T cells in Graves' hyperthyroidism and ophthalmopathy. General study points: Separation of ophthalmopathy from stable hyperthyroidism was achieved by a 13 V-J model.

Germline loops: CDR1 SGHRS, CDR2 YFSETQ. The CDR3 loop spans 17 amino acids. Recently diagnosed hyperthyroidism of less than 2 months' duration affected patients aged 18 to 65. Uncontrolled infection, other autoimmune disease, pregnancy or lactation led to exclusion. There were TCR beta CDR3 regions amplified from RNA transcripts. The TCR CDR3 was amplified in a first-round RT-PCR using the HTBI primer set. TCRdb called the multiplex PCR reads again in MiXCR, with one record for every CDR3 protein. Among a few hundred thousand distinct CDR3 sequences listed, roughly 50% were seen once. As for this clonotype: Its target is unknown. At one of its ends the junction is not consistent with the germline gene, which may arise from a read error.

This chain links TRBV5-1 with TRBJ2-1; 13 bases map to TRBD2. Sequencing was done on a sample of peripheral blood or thyroid tissue (not recorded which). This receptor was obtained from a young woman with Graves' hyperthyroidism. The CDR3 protein is CASSRGLAGYSYNEQFF. CDR3 in DNA: TGTGCCAGCAGCAGGGGACTAGCGGGATACTCCTACAATGAGCAGTTCTTC.